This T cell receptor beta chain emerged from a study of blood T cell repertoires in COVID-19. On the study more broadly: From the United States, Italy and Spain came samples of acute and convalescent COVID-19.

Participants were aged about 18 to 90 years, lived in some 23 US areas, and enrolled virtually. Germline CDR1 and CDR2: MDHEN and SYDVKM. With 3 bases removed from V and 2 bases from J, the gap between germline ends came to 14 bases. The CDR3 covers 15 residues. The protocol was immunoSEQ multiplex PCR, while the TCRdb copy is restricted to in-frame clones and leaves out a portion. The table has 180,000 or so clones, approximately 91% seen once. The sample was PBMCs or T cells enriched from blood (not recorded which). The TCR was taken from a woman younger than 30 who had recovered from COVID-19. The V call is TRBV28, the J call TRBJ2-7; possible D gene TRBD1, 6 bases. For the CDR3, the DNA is TGTGCCAGCAGTTTGGGCCAGGGGAAACCCTACGAGCAGTACTTC. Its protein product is CASSLGQGKPYEQYF.